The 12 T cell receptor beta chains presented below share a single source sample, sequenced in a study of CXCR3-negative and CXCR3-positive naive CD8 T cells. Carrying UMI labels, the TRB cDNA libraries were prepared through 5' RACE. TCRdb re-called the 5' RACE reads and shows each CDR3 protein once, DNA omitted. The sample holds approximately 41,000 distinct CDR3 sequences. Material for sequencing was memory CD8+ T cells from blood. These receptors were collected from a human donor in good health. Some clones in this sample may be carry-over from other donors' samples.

This CDR3 reads CASIWQGSSLTDTQYF. The gene calls are TRBV12-3 or TRBV12-4 and TRBJ2-3; TCRdb's D call, TRBD1, is unchecked because there is no DNA. CDR3 length equals 16 residues.

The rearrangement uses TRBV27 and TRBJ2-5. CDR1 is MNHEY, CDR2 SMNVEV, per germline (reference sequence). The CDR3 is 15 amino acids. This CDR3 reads CASRPLTGFQETQYF.

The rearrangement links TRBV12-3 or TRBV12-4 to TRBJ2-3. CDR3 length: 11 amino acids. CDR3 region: CASQLEGTQYF.

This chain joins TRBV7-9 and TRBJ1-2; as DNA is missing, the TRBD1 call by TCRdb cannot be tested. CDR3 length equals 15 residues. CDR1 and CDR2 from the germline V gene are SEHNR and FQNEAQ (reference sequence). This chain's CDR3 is CASSTLDRAYYGYTF.

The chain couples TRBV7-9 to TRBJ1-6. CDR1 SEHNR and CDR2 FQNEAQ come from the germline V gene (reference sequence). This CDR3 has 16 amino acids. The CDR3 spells CASSFGVSSYNSPLHF.

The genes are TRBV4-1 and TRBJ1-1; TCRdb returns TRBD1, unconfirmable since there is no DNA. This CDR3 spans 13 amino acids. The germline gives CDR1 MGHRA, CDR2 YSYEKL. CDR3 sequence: CASIGRVGTEAFF.

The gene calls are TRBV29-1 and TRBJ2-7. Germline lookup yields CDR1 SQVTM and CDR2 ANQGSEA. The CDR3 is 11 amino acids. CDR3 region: CSVEGGYEQYF.

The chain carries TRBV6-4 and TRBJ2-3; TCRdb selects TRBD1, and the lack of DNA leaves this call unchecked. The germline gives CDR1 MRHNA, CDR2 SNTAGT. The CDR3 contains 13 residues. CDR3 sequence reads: CASSGTGLDTQFF.

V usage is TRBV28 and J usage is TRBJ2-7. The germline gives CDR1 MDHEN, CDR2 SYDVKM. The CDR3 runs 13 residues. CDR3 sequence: CASRFQSSYEQYF.

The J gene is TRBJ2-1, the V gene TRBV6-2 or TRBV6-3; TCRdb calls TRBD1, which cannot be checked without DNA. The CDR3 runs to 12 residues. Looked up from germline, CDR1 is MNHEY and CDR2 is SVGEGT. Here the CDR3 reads CASSPAGVEQFF.

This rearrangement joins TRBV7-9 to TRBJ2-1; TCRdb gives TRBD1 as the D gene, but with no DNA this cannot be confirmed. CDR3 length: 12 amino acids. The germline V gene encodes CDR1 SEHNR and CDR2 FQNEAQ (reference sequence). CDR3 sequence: CASCQGMDEQFF. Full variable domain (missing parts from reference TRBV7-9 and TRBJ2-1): DTGVSQNPRHKITKRGQNVTFRCDPISEHNRLYWYRQTLGQGPEFLTYFQNEAQLEKSRLLSDRFSAERPKGSFSTLEIQRTEQGDSAMYLCASCQGMDEQFFGPGTRLTVL.

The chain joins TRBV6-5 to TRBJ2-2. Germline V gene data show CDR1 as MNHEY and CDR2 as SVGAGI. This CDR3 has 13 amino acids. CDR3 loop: CASSYSGTGELFF.